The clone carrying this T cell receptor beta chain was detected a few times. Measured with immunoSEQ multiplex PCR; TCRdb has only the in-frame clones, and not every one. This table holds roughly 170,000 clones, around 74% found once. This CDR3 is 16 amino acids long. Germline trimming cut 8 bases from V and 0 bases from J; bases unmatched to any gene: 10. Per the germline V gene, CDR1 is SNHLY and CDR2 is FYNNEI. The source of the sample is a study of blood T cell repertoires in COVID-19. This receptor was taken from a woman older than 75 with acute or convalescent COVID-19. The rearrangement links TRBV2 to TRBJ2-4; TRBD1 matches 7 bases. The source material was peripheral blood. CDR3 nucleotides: TGTGCCAGCCGGGGACAGTTAGACCTAGCCAAAAACATTCAGTACTTC. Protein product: CASRGQLDLAKNIQYF.